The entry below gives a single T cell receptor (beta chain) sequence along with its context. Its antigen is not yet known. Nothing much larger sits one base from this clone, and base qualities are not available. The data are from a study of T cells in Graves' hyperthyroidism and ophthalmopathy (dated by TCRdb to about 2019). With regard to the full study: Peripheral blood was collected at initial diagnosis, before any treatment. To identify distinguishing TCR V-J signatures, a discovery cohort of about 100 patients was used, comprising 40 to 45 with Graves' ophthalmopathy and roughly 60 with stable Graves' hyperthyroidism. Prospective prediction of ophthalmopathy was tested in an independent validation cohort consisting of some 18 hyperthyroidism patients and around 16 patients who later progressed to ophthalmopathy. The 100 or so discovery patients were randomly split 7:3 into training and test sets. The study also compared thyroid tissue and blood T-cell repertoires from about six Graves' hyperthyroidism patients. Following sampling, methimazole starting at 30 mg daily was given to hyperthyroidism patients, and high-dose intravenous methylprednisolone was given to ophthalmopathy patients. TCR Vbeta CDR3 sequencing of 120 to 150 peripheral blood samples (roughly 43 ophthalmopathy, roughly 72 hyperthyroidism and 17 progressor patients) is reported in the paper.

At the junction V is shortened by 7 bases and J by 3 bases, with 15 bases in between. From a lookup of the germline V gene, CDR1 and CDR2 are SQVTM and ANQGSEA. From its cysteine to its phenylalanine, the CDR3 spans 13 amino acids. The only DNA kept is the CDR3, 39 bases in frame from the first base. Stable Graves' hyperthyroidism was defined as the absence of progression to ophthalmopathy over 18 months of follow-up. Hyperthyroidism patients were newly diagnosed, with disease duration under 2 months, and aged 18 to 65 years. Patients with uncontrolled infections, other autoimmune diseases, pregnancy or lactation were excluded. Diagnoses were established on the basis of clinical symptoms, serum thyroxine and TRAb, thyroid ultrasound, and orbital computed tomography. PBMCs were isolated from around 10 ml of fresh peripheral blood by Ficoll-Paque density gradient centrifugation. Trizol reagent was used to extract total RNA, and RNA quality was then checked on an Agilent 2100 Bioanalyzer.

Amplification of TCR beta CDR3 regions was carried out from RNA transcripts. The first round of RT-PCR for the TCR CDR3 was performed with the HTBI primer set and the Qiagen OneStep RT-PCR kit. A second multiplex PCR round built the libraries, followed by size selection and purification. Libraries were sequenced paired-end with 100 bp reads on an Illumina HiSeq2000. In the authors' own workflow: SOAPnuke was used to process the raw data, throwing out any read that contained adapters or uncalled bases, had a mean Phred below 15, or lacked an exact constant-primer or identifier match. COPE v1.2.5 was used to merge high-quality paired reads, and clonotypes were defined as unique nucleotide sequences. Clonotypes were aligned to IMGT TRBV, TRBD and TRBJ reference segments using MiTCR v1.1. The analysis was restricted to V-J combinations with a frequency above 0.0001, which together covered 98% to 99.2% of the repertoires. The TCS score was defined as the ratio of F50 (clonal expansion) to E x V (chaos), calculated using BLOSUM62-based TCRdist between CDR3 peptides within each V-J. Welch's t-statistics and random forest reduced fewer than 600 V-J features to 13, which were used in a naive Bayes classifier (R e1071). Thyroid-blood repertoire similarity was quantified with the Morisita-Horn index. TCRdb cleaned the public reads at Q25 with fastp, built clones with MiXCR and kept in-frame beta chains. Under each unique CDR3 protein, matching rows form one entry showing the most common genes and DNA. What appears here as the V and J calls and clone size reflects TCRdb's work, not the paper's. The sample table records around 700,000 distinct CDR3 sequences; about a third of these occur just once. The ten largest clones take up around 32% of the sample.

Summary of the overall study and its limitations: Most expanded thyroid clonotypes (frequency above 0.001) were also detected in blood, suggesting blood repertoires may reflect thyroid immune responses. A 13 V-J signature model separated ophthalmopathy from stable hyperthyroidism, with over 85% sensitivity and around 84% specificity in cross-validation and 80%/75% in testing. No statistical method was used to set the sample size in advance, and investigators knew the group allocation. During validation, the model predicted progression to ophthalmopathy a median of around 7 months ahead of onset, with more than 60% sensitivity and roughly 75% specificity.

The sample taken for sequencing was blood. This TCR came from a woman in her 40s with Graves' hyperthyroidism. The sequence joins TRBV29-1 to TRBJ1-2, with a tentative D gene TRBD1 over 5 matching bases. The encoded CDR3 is CSEGGARDYGYTF. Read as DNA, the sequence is TGCAGCGAGGGAGGGGCGCGGGACTATGGCTACACCTTC.